These 16 T cell receptor beta chains were all obtained from the same sample, sequenced in a study of T cells in Graves' hyperthyroidism and ophthalmopathy. Amplification of TCR beta CDR3 regions used RNA as the template. HTBI primers were the set used in a first-round RT-PCR of the TCR CDR3. Using its own MiXCR run on the multiplex PCR reads, TCRdb lists one record per CDR3 protein. The table includes around 300,000 distinct CDR3 sequences, about 19% detected once. Sequenced input: blood. The receptors derive from a man aged 50 to 60 with Graves' ophthalmopathy.

The genes are TRBV10-2 and TRBJ2-7, with TRBD2 identical over 12 bases. The V gene end was trimmed by 6 bases and the J gene end by 4 bases; junction bases not matched to a gene: 16. The CDR3 consists of 18 residues. Germline V gene sequence: CDR1 WSHSY, CDR2 SAAADI. The CDR3: CASSTILGLAGKDYEQYF. In nucleotides, the CDR3 is TGCGCCAGCAGCACCATCCTAGGACTAGCGGGAAAAGATTACGAGCAGTACTTC.

This clonotype showed up just a few times. Compared with germline, one end of the junction differs, possibly owing to a read error. The gene calls are TRBV28 and TRBJ2-3, with D possibly being TRBD2 (6 bases). The CDR3 runs 14 residues. Germline assignment: CDR1 MDHEN and CDR2 SYDVKM. The CDR3, as DNA: TGTGCCAGCCTTCCAAGCGGGCAAACAGATACGCGGTATTTT. As protein: CASLPSGQTDTRYF.

In its sample, this clonotype was seen once. Since a much larger clone is just one base distant, this may be a read error. The V gene is TRBV3-1, the J gene TRBJ1-5; a weak D match, TRBD1 (6 bases). The V end was cut by 4 bases, the J end by 2 bases, with 12 bases between. From germline, CDR1 is LGHDT and CDR2 YNNKEL (reference sequence). CDR3 length: 15 residues. CDR3 in amino acids: CASSPGSGGNQPQHF. CDR3 DNA sequence: TGTGCCAGCAGCCCCGGATCAGGGGGCAATCAGCCCCAGCATTTT.

There are many counts of this clonotype. The chain carries TRBV7-3 and TRBJ2-3; unclear D gene. V was cut by 0 bases and J by 6 bases, with 7 bases left in between. The CDR3 is 13 residues long. Germline CDR1 SGHTA, CDR2 FQGTGA. CDR3 region: CASSLTAGDTQYF. The CDR3 coding sequence is TGTGCCAGCAGCTTAACAGCCGGGGATACGCAGTATTTT.

This clonotype was observed at least ten times. This rearrangement joins TRBV7-2 to TRBJ2-7, with 9 positions matching TRBD2. Germline CDR1 and CDR2: SGHTA and FQGNSA. The CDR3 extends over 15 amino acids. V was clipped by 0 bases and J by 6 bases; unmatched bases: 6. In nucleotides, the CDR3 is TGTGCCAGCAGCTTAGCGAGCGGGAGGAATCGCGAGCAGTACTTC. It specifies CASSLASGRNREQYF.

This clonotype has a count of ten or more. The J gene is TRBJ2-7, the V gene TRBV18; TRBD1 agrees at 10 bases. The length of the CDR3 is 14 residues. V lost 3 bases, J lost 5 bases, and 4 bases stayed unmatched. The germline V gene has CDR1 KGHSH and CDR2 LQKENI. The CDR3 region has the DNA TGTGCCAGCTCACCGCTGGGACAGGGGAACGAGCAGTACTTC. Translating gives CASSPLGQGNEQYF.

This clonotype has at least ten counts. The chain uses TRBV30 and TRBJ1-1; D is undetermined. The CDR3 runs to 15 residues. In germline, CDR1 is GTSNPN, CDR2 SVGIG (reference sequence). V shed 3 bases and J shed 4 bases, with 18 bases lying between them. The CDR3 coding sequence is TGTGCCTGGAGGCGGGGTGGAGGGTTGGGCACTGAAGCTTTCTTT. Protein sequence: CAWRRGGGLGTEAFF.

This clonotype has a count of ten or more. This chain joins TRBV27 and TRBJ2-7; TRBD2 agrees at 8 bases. The J segment lost 5 bases and the V segment lost 5 bases, leaving 5 bases of the junction unmatched. CDR3 length: 13 residues. CDR1 is MNHEY and CDR2 is SMNVEV in the germline V gene (reference sequence). The CDR3 spells CASSHRGGDEQYF. CDR3 bases: TGTGCCAGCAGTCATCGGGGGGGAGACGAGCAGTACTTC.

The gene calls are TRBV20-1 and TRBJ2-1, with D possibly matching TRBD1 (6 bases). Trimming shortened V by 6 bases and J by 4 bases, and 19 bases separated the two germline ends. CDR3 size: 15 residues. Looked up from germline, CDR1 is DFQATT and CDR2 is SNEGSKA (reference sequence). CDR3 sequence: CSADALRDTYNEQFF. CDR3 coding DNA: TGCAGTGCCGACGCGCTCCGGGACACATACAATGAGCAGTTCTTC.

This clonotype was recorded at least ten times. The chain combines TRBV6-1 with TRBJ1-1, with 8 bases matching TRBD1. Germline V gene sequence: CDR1 MNHNS, CDR2 SASEGT. CDR3 length equals 14 residues. V lost 5 bases and J lost 5; bases outside the gene matches: 7. The DNA of the CDR3 is TGTGCCAGCAGTTCCCAGGGGGCGCGGACTGAAGCTTTCTTT. Translation: CASSSQGARTEAFF.

As for this clonotype: A much larger clone lies one base from this, so it may be a read error. The chain recombines TRBV28 with TRBJ1-2, with unresolved D. Germline V gives CDR1 MDHEN, CDR2 SYDVKM. This CDR3 is 13 amino acids long. DNA of the CDR3: TGTGCCGGCAGTACCTTACGTGCGGAGGGCTACACCTTC. Encoded protein: CAGSTLRAEGYTF.

This clonotype was picked up a small number of times. V gene TRBV3-1 combines with J gene TRBJ1-5; D is unclear. Per the germline V gene, CDR1 is LGHDT and CDR2 is YNNKEL (reference sequence). The CDR3 is 13 residues long. V gave up 3 bases and J gave up 5 bases, with 8 bases separating them. CDR3 sequence reads: CASSQTDYQPQHF. The CDR3, as DNA: TGTGCCAGCAGCCAGACCGATTATCAGCCCCAGCATTTT.

The rearrangement joins TRBV2 to TRBJ2-7; weak D call: TRBD1 (6 bases). There are 13 residues in the CDR3. V was trimmed by 5 bases and J by 6 bases, leaving 14 bases between them. Per the germline V gene, CDR1 is SNHLY and CDR2 is FYNNEI. CDR3 protein: CASSPMTGLEQYF. The CDR3 DNA is TGTGCCAGCAGTCCCATGACAGGACTCGAGCAGTACTTC.

This clonotype was recorded many times. V gene TRBV20-1 combines with J gene TRBJ2-7, with TRBD1 as a possible D gene (6 bases). Trimming pared 4 bases from V and 1 base from J, leaving 17 bases between. The CDR3 totals 15 residues. The germline V gene encodes CDR1 DFQATT and CDR2 SNEGSKA (reference sequence). The CDR3 spells CSANPWDTISYEQYF. The CDR3 DNA is TGCAGTGCTAACCCCTGGGACACGATATCCTACGAGCAGTACTTC.

This clonotype was counted ten times or more. The V and J genes are TRBV28 and TRBJ2-1; D is tentatively TRBD1 or TRBD2 (5 bases each). V lost 4 bases to trimming and J lost 4 bases, with 11 bases between them. Germline CDR1 and CDR2: MDHEN and SYDVKM. This CDR3 is built from 14 residues. The CDR3 DNA reads as TGTGCCAGCAGTTCGGGGCTCCGGTACAATGAGCAGTTCTTC. This gives the protein CASSSGLRYNEQFF.

The chain links TRBV6-9 to TRBJ2-6; D unresolved. Germline CDR1 and CDR2: MNHGY and SVAAGI. Trimming pared 3 bases from V and 0 bases from J, leaving 6 bases between. CDR3 length: 15 amino acids. The CDR3 region is CASSYAGSGANVLTF. The CDR3 bases are TGTGCCAGCAGTTACGCAGGCTCTGGGGCCAACGTCCTGACTTTC.